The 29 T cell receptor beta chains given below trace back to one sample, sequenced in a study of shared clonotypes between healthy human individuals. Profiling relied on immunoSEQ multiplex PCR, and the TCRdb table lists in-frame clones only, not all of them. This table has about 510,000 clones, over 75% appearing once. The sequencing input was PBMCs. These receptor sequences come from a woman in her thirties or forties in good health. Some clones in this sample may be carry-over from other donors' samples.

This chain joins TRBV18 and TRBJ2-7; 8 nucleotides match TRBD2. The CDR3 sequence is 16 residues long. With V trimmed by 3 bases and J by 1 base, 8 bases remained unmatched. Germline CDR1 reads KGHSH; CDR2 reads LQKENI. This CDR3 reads CASSPSGGIQSYEQYF. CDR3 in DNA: TGTGCCAGCTCACCTTCGGGGGGGATCCAGTCCTACGAGCAGTACTTC.

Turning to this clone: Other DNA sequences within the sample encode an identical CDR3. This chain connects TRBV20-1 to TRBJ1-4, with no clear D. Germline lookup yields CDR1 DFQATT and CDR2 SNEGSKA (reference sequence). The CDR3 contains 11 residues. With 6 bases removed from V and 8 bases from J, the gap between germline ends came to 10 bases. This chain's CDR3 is CSAGWREKLFF. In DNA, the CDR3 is TGCAGTGCCGGCTGGAGGGAAAAACTGTTTTTT.

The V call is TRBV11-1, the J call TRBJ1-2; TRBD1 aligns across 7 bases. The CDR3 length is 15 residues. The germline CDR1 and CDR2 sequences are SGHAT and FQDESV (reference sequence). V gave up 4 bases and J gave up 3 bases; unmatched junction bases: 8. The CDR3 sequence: CASSSHRGSDYGYTF. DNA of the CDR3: TGTGCCAGCAGCTCTCACAGGGGCTCTGACTATGGCTACACCTTC.

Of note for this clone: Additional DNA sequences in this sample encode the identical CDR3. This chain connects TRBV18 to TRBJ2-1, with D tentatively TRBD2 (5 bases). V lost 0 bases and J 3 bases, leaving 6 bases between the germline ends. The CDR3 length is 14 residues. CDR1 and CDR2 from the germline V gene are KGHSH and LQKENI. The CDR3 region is CASSPPGGYNEQFF. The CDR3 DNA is TGTGCCAGCTCACCACCCGGAGGCTACAATGAGCAGTTCTTC.

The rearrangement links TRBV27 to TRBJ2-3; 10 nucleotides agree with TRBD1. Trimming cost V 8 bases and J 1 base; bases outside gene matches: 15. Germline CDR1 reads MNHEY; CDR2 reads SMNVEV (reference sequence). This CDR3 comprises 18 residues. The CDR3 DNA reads TGTGCCAGCTCATTATGGGGTATTGGGACAGGGGGCACAGATACGCAGTATTTT. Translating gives CASSLWGIGTGGTDTQYF.

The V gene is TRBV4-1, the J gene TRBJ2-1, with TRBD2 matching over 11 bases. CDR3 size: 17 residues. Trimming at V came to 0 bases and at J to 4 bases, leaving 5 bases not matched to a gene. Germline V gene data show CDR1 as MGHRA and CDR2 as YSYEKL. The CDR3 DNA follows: TGCGCCAGCAGCCAAGATCGCACTAGCGGGAGTTACAATGAGCAGTTCTTC. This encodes CASSQDRTSGSYNEQFF.

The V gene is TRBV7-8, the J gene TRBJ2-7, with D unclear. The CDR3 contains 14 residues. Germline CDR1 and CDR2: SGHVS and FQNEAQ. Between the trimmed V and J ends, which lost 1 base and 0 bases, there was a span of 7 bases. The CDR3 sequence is CASSLVQDSYEQYF. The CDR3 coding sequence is TGTGCCAGCAGCTTAGTTCAGGACTCCTACGAGCAGTACTTC.

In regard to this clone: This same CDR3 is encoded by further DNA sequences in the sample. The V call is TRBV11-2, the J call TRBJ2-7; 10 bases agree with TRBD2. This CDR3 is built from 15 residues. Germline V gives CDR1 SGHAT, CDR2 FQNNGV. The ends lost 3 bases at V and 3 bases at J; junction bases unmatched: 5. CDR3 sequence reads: CASSFRTSGYYEQYF. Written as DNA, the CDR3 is TGTGCCAGCAGCTTTCGGACTAGCGGCTACTACGAGCAGTACTTC.

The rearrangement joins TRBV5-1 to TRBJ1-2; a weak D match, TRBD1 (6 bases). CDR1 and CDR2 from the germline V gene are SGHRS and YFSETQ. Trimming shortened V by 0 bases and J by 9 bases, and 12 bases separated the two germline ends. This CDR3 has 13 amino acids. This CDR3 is CASSLDTGRSYTF. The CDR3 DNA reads TGCGCCAGCAGCTTGGACACAGGGAGAAGCTACACCTTC.

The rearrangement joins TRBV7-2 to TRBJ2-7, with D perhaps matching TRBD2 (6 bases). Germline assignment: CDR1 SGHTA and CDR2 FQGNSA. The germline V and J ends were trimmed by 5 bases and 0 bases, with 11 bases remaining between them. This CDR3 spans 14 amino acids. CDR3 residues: CASSPGLISYEQYF. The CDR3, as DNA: TGTGCCAGCAGCCCGGGACTTATCTCCTACGAGCAGTACTTC.

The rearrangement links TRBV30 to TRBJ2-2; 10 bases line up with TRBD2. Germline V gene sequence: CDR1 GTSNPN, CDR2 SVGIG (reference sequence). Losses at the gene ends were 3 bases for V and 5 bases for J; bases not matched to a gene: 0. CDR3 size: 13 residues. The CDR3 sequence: CAWRTSGTGELFF. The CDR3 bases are TGTGCCTGGAGGACTAGCGGGACCGGGGAGCTGTTTTTT. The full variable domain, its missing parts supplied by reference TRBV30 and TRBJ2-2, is SQTIHQWPATLVQPVGSPLSLECTVEGTSNPNLYWYRQAAGRGLQLLFYSVGIGQISSEVPQNLSASRPQDRQFILSSKKLLLSDSGFYLCAWRTSGTGELFFGEGSRLTVL.

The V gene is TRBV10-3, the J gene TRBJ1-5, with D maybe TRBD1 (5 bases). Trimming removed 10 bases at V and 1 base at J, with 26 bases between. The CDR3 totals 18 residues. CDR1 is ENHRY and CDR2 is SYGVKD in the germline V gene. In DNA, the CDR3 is TGTGCCACCCCAAATGCCCTGGACATGGCTGAGAGCAATCAGCCCCAGCATTTT. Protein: CATPNALDMAESNQPQHF.

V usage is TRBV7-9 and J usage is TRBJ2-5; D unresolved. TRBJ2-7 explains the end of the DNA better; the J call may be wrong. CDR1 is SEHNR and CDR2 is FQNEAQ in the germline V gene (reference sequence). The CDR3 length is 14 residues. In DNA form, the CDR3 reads TGTGCCAGCAGCTTAATCGACATCTCCTACGAGCAGTACTTC. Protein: CASSLIDISYEQYF.

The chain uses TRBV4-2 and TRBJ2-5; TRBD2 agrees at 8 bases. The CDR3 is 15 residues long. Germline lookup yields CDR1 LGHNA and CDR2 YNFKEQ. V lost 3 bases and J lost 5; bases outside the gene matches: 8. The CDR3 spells CASSHQRGGGETQYF. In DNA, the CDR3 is TGTGCCAGCAGCCACCAACGGGGCGGGGGGGAGACCCAGTACTTC.

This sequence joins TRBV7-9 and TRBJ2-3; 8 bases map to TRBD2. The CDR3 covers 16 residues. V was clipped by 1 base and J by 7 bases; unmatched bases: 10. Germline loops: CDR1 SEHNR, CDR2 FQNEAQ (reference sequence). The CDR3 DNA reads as TGTGCCAGCAGCTTAGAGAGTCTAGCGGGCCTGAATACGCAGTATTTT. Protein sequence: CASSLESLAGLNTQYF.

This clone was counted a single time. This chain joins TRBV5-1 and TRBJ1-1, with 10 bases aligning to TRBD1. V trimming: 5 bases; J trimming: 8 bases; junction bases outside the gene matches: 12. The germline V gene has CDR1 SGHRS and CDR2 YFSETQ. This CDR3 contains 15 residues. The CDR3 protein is CASRKTGGGSEEAFF. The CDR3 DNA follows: TGCGCCAGCAGAAAGACAGGGGGCGGATCTGAGGAAGCTTTCTTT. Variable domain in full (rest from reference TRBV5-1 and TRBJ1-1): KAGVTQTPRYLIKTRGQQVTLSCSPISGHRSVSWYQQTPGQGLQFLFEYFSETQRNKGNFPGRFSGRQFSNSRSEMNVSTLELGDSALYLCASRKTGGGSEEAFFGQGTRLTVV.

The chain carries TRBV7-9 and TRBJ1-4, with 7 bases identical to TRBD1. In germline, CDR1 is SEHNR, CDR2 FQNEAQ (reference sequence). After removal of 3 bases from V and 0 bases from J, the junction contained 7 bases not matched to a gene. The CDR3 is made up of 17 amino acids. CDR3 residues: CASSFPRQGATNEKLFF. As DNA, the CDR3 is TGTGCCAGCAGCTTCCCTCGACAGGGTGCAACTAATGAAAAACTGTTTTTT.

The CDR3 spells CASSRDRGPSNEKLFF. CDR3 bases: TGTGCCAGCAGCAGGGACAGGGGGCCTTCTAATGAAAAACTGTTTTTT. The chain couples TRBV5-8 to TRBJ1-4; 12 positions agree with TRBD1. The CDR3 totals 16 residues. Germline V gene data show CDR1 as SGHTS and CDR2 as YDEGEE. Trimming took 4 bases from V and 3 from J; bases not matched to a gene: 4.

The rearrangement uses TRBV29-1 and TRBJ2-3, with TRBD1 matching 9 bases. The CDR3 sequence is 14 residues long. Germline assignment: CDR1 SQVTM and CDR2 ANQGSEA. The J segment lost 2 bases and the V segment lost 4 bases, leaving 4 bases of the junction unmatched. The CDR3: CSVGQGGDTDTQYF. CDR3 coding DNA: TGCAGCGTTGGACAGGGGGGAGACACAGATACGCAGTATTTT.

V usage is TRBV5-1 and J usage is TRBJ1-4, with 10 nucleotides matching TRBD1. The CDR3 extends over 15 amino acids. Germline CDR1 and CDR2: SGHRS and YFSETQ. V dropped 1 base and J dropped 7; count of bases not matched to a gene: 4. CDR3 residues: CASSLFGDRGEKLFF. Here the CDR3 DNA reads TGCGCCAGCAGCTTGTTTGGGGACAGGGGTGAAAAACTGTTTTTT.

Written as DNA, the CDR3 is TGTGCCAGCAGTCTCACGCAGGGGACGACTGAAGCTTTCTTT. Its translation is CASSLTQGTTEAFF. The chain uses TRBV7-3 and TRBJ1-1; weak D call: TRBD1 (6 bases). The CDR3 consists of 14 residues. From germline, CDR1 is SGHTA and CDR2 FQGTGA. V lost 6 bases and J 5 bases, leaving 16 bases between the germline ends.

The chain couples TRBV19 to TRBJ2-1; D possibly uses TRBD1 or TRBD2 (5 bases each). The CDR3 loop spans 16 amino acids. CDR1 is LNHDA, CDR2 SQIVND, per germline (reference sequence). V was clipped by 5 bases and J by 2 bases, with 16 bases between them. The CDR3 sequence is CASSARRGGTYNEQFF. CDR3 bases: TGTGCCAGTAGTGCCCGACGGGGCGGAACCTACAATGAGCAGTTCTTC.

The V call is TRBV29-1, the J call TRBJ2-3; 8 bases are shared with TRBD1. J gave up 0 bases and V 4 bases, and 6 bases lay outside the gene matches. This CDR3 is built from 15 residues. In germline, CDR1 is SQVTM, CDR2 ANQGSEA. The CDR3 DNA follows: TGCAGCGTTGTCAGGGGGCTTGATAGCACAGATACGCAGTATTTT. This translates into CSVVRGLDSTDTQYF.

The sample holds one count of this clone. The CDR3 is CATSRVWPGDYEQYF. CDR3 DNA sequence: TGTGCCACCAGCAGAGTTTGGCCAGGGGACTACGAGCAGTACTTC. V is TRBV15 and J is TRBJ2-7; D possibly corresponds to TRBD1 (6 bases). The CDR3 length is 15 residues. The V end was cut by 1 base, the J end by 3 bases, with 13 bases between. The V gene's germline CDR1 is LNHNV and CDR2 YYDKDF (reference sequence).

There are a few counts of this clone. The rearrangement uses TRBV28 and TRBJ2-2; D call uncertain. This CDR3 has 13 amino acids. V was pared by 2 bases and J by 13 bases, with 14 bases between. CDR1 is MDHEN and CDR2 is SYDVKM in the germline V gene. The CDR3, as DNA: TGTGCCAGCAGTTTACATGGTTTTATGGGGCTGTTTTTT. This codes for CASSLHGFMGLFF.

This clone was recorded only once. CDR3: CASSIRSGELFF. CDR3 nucleotide sequence: TGTGCCAGCAGCATTCGGTCCGGGGAGCTGTTTTTT. The V gene is TRBV21-1, the J gene TRBJ2-2; the table's TRBD2 call for D was not verified on the DNA. TRBV21-1 is noted as a pseudogene. The CDR3 loop spans 12 amino acids.

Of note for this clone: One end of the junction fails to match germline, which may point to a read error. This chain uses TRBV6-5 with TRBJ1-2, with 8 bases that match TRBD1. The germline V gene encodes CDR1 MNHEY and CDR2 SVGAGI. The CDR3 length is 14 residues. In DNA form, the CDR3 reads TGTGCCATCAGTTCGGACAGGGTAGGCTATGGCTACACCTTC. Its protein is CAISSDRVGYGYTF.

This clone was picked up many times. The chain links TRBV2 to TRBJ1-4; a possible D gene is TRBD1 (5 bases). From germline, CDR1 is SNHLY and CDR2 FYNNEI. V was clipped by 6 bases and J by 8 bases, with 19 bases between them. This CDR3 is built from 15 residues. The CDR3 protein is CASRASRGSREKLFF. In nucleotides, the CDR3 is TGTGCCAGCAGAGCGTCGAGGGGCAGCAGGGAAAAACTGTTTTTT.

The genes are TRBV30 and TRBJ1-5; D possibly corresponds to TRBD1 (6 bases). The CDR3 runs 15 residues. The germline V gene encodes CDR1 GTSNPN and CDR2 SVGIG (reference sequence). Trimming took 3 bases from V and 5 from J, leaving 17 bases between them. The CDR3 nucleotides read TGTGCCTGGAGCGCCACAGGGATGGGGGATCAGCCCCAGCATTTT. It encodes CAWSATGMGDQPQHF.